These 16 T cell receptor beta chains came from one sample sequenced in a study of control samples from healthy donors and cancer patients (dated by TCRdb to the early 2020s). Libraries were built with the immunoSEQ multiplex PCR assay. Not all clones reach the TCRdb copy of this immuneACCESS table, which keeps in-frame sequences only. Checked studies attribute under half of the gap to unresolved V genes and leave the rest unexplained. Present in this sample are 150,000 or so clones, roughly 94% of which were seen just once. The ten most abundant clones make up approximately 14% of the sample. Sequences were obtained from PBMCs. These receptors came from a man aged 60 to 69 with colorectal cancer.

The V call is TRBV7-9, the J call TRBJ2-1; D unclear. V was cut by 3 bases and J by 10 bases, with 4 bases left in between. Germline V gene sequence: CDR1 SEHNR, CDR2 FQNEAQ (reference sequence). CDR3 length equals 10 residues. The CDR3, as DNA: TGTGCCAGCAGCTTGGGGGAGCAGTTCTTC. Translating it yields CASSLGEQFF.

V usage is TRBV5-1 and J usage is TRBJ1-6; 9 positions agree with TRBD1. Trimming at V came to 4 bases and at J to 6 bases, leaving 5 bases not matched to a gene. CDR3 length equals 15 residues. Germline loops: CDR1 SGHRS, CDR2 YFSETQ. In nucleotides, the CDR3 is TGCGCCAGCAGCACAGGGGGCGTCGGTAATTCACCCCTCCACTTT. Protein: CASSTGGVGNSPLHF.

The chain couples TRBV2 to TRBJ2-7, with no clear D. The CDR3 spans 11 residues. Deletions cut 6 bases from V and 4 bases from J, with 7 bases between. Germline lookup yields CDR1 SNHLY and CDR2 FYNNEI. CDR3 DNA: TGTGCCAGCAGCCTACCTTACGAGCAGTACTTC. Translating gives CASSLPYEQYF.

The rearrangement links TRBV6-5 to TRBJ2-7, with TRBD2 matching over 8 bases. Germline CDR1 MNHEY, CDR2 SVGAGI. V lost 2 bases, J lost 3 bases, and 3 bases stayed unmatched. The CDR3 spans 14 residues. The CDR3 sequence: CASSYESGGYEQYF. In DNA form, the CDR3 reads TGTGCCAGCAGTTACGAAAGCGGGGGCTACGAGCAGTACTTC.

This clone is a singleton in its sample. The chain couples TRBV30 to TRBJ1-6, with TRBD1 identical over 9 bases. Germline assignment: CDR1 GTSNPN and CDR2 SVGIG (reference sequence). The CDR3 runs to 15 residues. V lost 2 bases and J lost 8; bases outside the gene matches: 7. CDR3 residues: CAWSLQGALDSPLHF. The CDR3 coding sequence is TGTGCCTGGAGTCTACAGGGGGCACTCGATTCACCCCTCCACTTT.

The J gene is TRBJ1-2, the V gene TRBV4-3, with 12 bases aligning to TRBD1. The CDR3 extends over 13 amino acids. V was pared by 4 bases and J by 7 bases, with 1 base of the junction left unmatched. Germline CDR1 is LGHNA and CDR2 is YSLEER. The CDR3 protein is CASSRGQGAGYTF. DNA of the CDR3: TGCGCCAGCAGCCGGGGACAGGGGGCTGGCTACACCTTC.

This clone was recorded once. The rearrangement uses TRBV7-2 and TRBJ1-2; a possible D gene is TRBD1 (5 bases). The V gene's germline CDR1 is SGHTA and CDR2 FQGNSA. V dropped 5 bases and J dropped 6 bases, with 16 bases sitting between them. The CDR3 totals 14 residues. The CDR3 protein is CASSLGPAGNGYTF. CDR3 nucleotides: TGTGCCAGCAGCCTGGGGCCCGCAGGGAATGGCTACACCTTC. Together with reference TRBV7-2 and TRBJ1-2, the CDR3 gives the full variable domain: GAGVSQSPSNKVTEKGKDVELRCDPISGHTALYWYRQSLGQGLEFLIYFQGNSAPDKSGLPSDRFSAERTGGSVSTLTIQRTQQEDSAVYLCASSLGPAGNGYTFGSGTRLTVV.

V and J are TRBV10-2 and TRBJ1-1; a weak D match, TRBD1 (6 bases). The CDR3 runs to 14 residues. The germline CDR1 and CDR2 sequences are WSHSY and SAAADI. Trimming took off 3 bases at V and 3 bases at J, with 11 bases between the two ends. CDR3 residues: CASSERGRDTEAFF. DNA of the CDR3: TGCGCCAGCAGTGAACGGGGGCGGGACACTGAAGCTTTCTTT.

The chain employs TRBV19 and TRBJ2-3; D remains unclear. V was shortened by 4 bases and J by 0 bases, with 5 bases between the two germline ends. Looked up from germline, CDR1 is LNHDA and CDR2 is SQIVND (reference sequence). This CDR3 comprises 13 residues. Here the CDR3 reads CASSKLSTDTQYF. CDR3 in DNA: TGTGCCAGTAGTAAACTGAGCACAGATACGCAGTATTTT.

The chain recombines TRBV15 with TRBJ2-5; D perhaps matches TRBD2 (6 bases). The CDR3 is made up of 15 amino acids. Germline-derived CDR1 and CDR2 are LNHNV and YYDKDF (reference sequence). Between the trimmed V and J ends, which lost 0 bases and 5 bases, there was a span of 13 bases. CDR3 sequence (DNA): TGTGCCACCAGCAGAGAATATGGCGGGGAGGAGACCCAGTACTTC. It is translated as CATSREYGGEETQYF. The whole variable domain, remainder taken from reference TRBV15 and TRBJ2-5, is DAMVIQNPRYQVTQFGKPVTLSCSQTLNHNVMYWYQQKSSQAPKLLFHYYDKDFNNEADTPDNFQSRRPNTSFCFLDIRSPGLGDTAMYLCATSREYGGEETQYFGPGTRLLVL.

The chain is built from TRBV18 and TRBJ1-6; D remains unclear. The germline gives CDR1 KGHSH, CDR2 LQKENI. CDR3 length: 15 amino acids. Trimming removed 1 base from V and 5 bases from J, with 9 bases in between. CDR3 bases: TGTGCCAGCTCACCACGCGTAGGAGATAATTCACCCCTCCACTTT. Its translation is CASSPRVGDNSPLHF.

This clone was observed once. The V call is TRBV24-1, the J call TRBJ1-2; 9 positions agree with TRBD1. In germline, CDR1 is KGHDR, CDR2 SFDVKD. The J segment lost 4 bases and the V segment lost 4 bases, leaving 6 bases of the junction unmatched. The CDR3 is made up of 15 amino acids. CDR3 sequence reads: CATSDSSTGGYGYTF. For the CDR3, the DNA is TGTGCCACCAGTGACTCCTCGACAGGGGGCTATGGCTACACCTTC.

The chain links TRBV3-1 (or the pseudogene TRBV3-2) to TRBJ2-7; 10 bases are a match to TRBD2. The CDR3 is 14 amino acids. CDR1 LGHDT and CDR2 YNNKEL come from the germline V gene (reference sequence). J was trimmed by 6 bases and V by 6 bases; bases with no gene match: 8. CDR3 protein: CASRASGGAGEQYF. The CDR3 DNA reads TGTGCCAGCAGGGCGAGCGGGGGGGCAGGCGAGCAGTACTTC.

The gene calls are TRBV28 and TRBJ2-7, with TRBD1 as a possible D gene (5 bases). CDR1 MDHEN and CDR2 SYDVKM come from the germline V gene. CDR3 length: 13 amino acids. Trimming took off 5 bases at V and 0 bases at J, with 8 bases between the two ends. CDR3 coding DNA: TGTGCCAGCAGTCGACAGCCCTCCTACGAGCAGTACTTC. This encodes CASSRQPSYEQYF. Full variable domain (remainder filled in from reference TRBV28 and TRBJ2-7): DVKVTQSSRYLVKRTGEKVFLECVQDMDHENMFWYRQDPGLGLRLIYFSYDVKMKEKGDIPEGYSVSREKKERFSLILESASTNQTSMYLCASSRQPSYEQYFGPGTRLTVT.

The V and J genes are TRBV4-1 and TRBJ1-5, with 8 nucleotides matching TRBD1. Germline lookup yields CDR1 MGHRA and CDR2 YSYEKL. Trimming removed 4 bases from V and 2 bases from J; junction bases left unmatched: 1. This CDR3 spans 14 amino acids. This chain's CDR3 is CASSPGQGNQPQHF. In nucleotides, the CDR3 is TGCGCCAGCAGCCCGGGACAGGGCAATCAGCCCCAGCATTTT.

The chain recombines TRBV24-1 with TRBJ2-3; 8 bases are a match to TRBD1. The CDR3 is made up of 15 amino acids. Looked up from germline, CDR1 is KGHDR and CDR2 is SFDVKD. The V gene end was trimmed by 2 bases and the J gene end by 0 bases; junction bases not matched to a gene: 0. The CDR3 DNA sequence: TGTGCCACCAGTGATTGGACAGGGAGCACAGATACGCAGTATTTT. The encoded protein is CATSDWTGSTDTQYF.